Given below is one T cell receptor (beta chain) in context. This clone's antigen is unknown. Base qualities are missing; no much larger clone stands one base away. The CDR3 covers 13 residues, taking in both the cysteine and the phenylalanine. The retained sequence is limited to the CDR3, 39 bases, with the frame set at the first base. Cut back by 4 bases and 5 bases, the V and J ends lie 12 bases apart. In the germline V gene (reference sequence), CDR1 corresponds to SGHKS and CDR2 to YYEKEE. The time point label here, explained by the study, means: baseline before first vaccination. The vaccinee samples were drawn from two UK trials, COV001 and COV002, one of which was a single-blind randomized controlled phase 2/3 trial testing AZD1222 (ChAdOx1 nCoV-19) in healthy adults. Trial participant PBMC samples were collected at day 0 and day 28 after the second dose for TCRbeta chain sequencing. The data were obtained in a study of T cell responses to AZD1222 COVID-19 vaccine (dated by TCRdb to the early 2020s). About the full investigation: AZD1222 recipients given second doses at about 4 weeks or at about 12 weeks were pooled, since spike-specific TCR depth and breadth were not found to differ between the two schedules. A total of 230 to 250 trial participants underwent TCR sequencing, of whom about 200 had received two doses of AZD1222 and approximately 25 had received two doses of the MenACWY control vaccine. Enrollment into the trials was organized by age into subgroups of 18-55, 56-69 and 70-plus years, and those subgroups contained about 160, 30 and 59 TCR-sequenced participants, respectively.

The study at large found these results: Conclusions about previously exposed vaccinees were limited because only five to seven AZD1222 recipients were SARS-CoV-2 seropositive at baseline. After two AZD1222 doses, both the breadth and the depth of spike-specific TCRs were significantly higher than at day 0 and than in MenACWY recipients. Nearly half of unique spike-specific TCRs reportedly recognized epitopes outside regions mutated in the B.1.351 and B.1.1.7 variants. Vaccine-associated CD4 TCRs spanned the whole spike protein, with dominant responses in regions 160-218 and 743-854. In the small 56-69-year group, the increase in depth fell short of significance, most likely because of low power. Because no day 14 peak-response samples were available, the repertoires could be characterized only after the peak T cell response. Most participants were white British and females outnumbered males, and the authors suggested that clonal diversity may have been underestimated.

The CDR3 regions of human TCRbeta chains were subjected to immunosequencing. For the original study's pipeline: Repertoire TCRs were checked for matches against a reference library of SARS-CoV-2-specific TCRs that had been generated using the MIRA antigen-specificity platform. Breadth meant the fraction of unique TCRs that were SARS-CoV-2-associated, whereas depth meant the fraction of total T cells that were SARS-CoV-2-associated. Using the MIRA data, each spike-specific TCR was assigned both to the spike region to which the TCR was reactive and to a CD4 or CD8 class. Log10-transformed breadth and depth values were compared by one-way ANOVA with Sidak's multiple comparisons tests. This is the immuneACCESS table as TCRdb keeps it, with only in-frame sequences that have V and J called. A part of the clones is gone; compared with another copy, unresolved V genes explain less than half, and the rest is unexplained. That table supplies the V and J calls and clone size; D and trimming were determined from the DNA. The sample yields 100,000 or so clones; 70% to 90% were counted once. The ten largest clones capture about 3% of the sample.

This receptor chain uses TRBV5-5 and TRBJ1-2; the D gene cannot be resolved reliably. The receptor's source is an adult in good health. The sequenced sample was peripheral blood, obtained on day 0 of AZD1222 vaccination. Here the CDR3 is given as CASSLDGRYGYTF. The sequence in DNA is TGTGCCAGCAGCCTGGACGGACGATATGGCTACACCTTC.